This T cell receptor (beta chain) was identified in a study of lymphopenia after photon versus proton radiotherapy. Overall study findings and caveats: Larger post-nadir TCR diversity loss correlated inversely with survival in deceased patients.

Here immunoSEQ multiplex PCR was the method, and the copy in TCRdb shows in-frame clones only, minus some. The sample has approximately 30,000 clones; 65% to 85% are singletons. The germline V gene has CDR1 MNHEY and CDR2 SMNVEV (reference sequence). The V end was cut by 3 bases, the J end by 4 bases, with 10 bases between. The CDR3 spans 15 residues. As to this clone: Its antigen is not known.

The sample consisted of peripheral blood, taken from a patient treated with photon-based radiotherapy. This clonotype was obtained from a man aged 50-60 years with gastric cancer. This chain links TRBV27 with TRBJ1-6; D gene uncertain. This CDR3 reads CASSFLQTYNSPLHF. CDR3 coding DNA: TGTGCCAGCAGTTTTCTGCAGACTTATAATTCACCCCTCCACTTT.